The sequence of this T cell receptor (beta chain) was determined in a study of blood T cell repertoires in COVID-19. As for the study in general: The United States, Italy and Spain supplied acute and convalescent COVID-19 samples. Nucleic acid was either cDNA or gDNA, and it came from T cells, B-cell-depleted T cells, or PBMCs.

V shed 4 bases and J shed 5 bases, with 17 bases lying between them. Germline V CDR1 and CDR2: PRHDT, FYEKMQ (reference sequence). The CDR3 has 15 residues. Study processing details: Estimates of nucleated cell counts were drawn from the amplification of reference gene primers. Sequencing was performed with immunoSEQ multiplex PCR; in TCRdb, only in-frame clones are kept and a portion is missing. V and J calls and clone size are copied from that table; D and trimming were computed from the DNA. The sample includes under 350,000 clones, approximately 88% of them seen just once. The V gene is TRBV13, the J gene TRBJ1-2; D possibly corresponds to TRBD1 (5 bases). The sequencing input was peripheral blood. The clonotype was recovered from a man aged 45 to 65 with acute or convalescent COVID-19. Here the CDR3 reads CASSSRMDGTYGYTF. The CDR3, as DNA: TGTGCCAGCAGCTCCCGGATGGACGGGACTTATGGCTACACCTTC.